The rows below give T cell receptor beta chains drawn from one sample of a study of blood T cell repertoires in COVID-19. Produced via immunoSEQ multiplex PCR; TCRdb's table is partial and in-frame only. This sample carries around 300,000 clones, under 90% of them seen once, and the ten largest clones take about 1.7%. The sequenced sample was PBMCs or T cells enriched from blood (not recorded which). The receptors come from a woman aged 40 to 50 who had recovered from COVID-19. CDR3s include the opening cysteine and the closing phenylalanine or tryptophan. D genes are given only for firm matches. The size of a clone is reported for some rows only, either as once, few or many, or as a class for expanded clones.

CDR3 | DNA | J | D | V | size
CASSLDRVTGELFF | TGCGCCAGCAGCTTAGACAGAGTTACCGGGGAGCTGTTTTTT | TRBJ2-2 | . | TRBV5-1 | .
CAISGDSYTF | TGTGCCATCAGCGGGGACAGCTACACCTTC | TRBJ1-2 | . | TRBV10-3 | many
CASSLAETGNTGELFF | TGCGCCAGCAGCTTGGCCGAGACAGGGAACACCGGGGAGCTGTTTTTT | TRBJ2-2 | . | TRBV5-1 | .
CASSLYTGEGYTF | TGTGCCAGCAGCTTATATACAGGGGAGGGCTACACCTTC | TRBJ1-2 | TRBD1 | TRBV11-2 | few
CASRQGDVTEAFF | TGTGCCAGCAGACAGGGGGATGTTACTGAAGCTTTCTTT | TRBJ1-1 | TRBD1 | TRBV2 | .
CASSISSVGGIAGANVLTF | TGTGCCAGTAGTATTTCCTCGGTCGGGGGGATTGCTGGGGCCAACGTCCTGACTTTC | TRBJ2-6 | TRBD2 | TRBV19 | .
CASSLGLSYTDTQYF | TGTGCCAGCAGCTTGGGACTATCTTACACAGATACGCAGTATTTT | TRBJ2-3 | TRBD2 | TRBV7-2 | .
CASSHRDRENTEAFF | TGTGCCAGCAGCCACCGGGACAGGGAGAACACTGAAGCTTTCTTT | TRBJ1-1 | TRBD1 | TRBV3-1/TRBV3-2 | .
CASSSGTVGQETQYF | TGTGCCAGCAGTTCAGGGACAGTCGGGCAAGAGACCCAGTACTTC | TRBJ2-5 | TRBD1 | TRBV27 | .
CASSFMAGRPVKEQFF | TGTGCCAGCAGCTTCATGGCGGGGAGGCCGGTAAAGGAGCAGTTCTTC | TRBJ2-1 | . | TRBV7-2 | .
CASSPAEGGFGAFF | TGTGCCAGCTCACCCGCGGAAGGGGGCTTCGGGGCTTTCTTT | TRBJ1-1 | TRBD1 | TRBV18 | .
CATSGPGNNEQFF | TGTGCCACCAGTGGTCCAGGAAACAATGAGCAGTTCTTC | TRBJ2-1 | . | TRBV24-1 | .
CAWSVAGTEYTEAFF | TGTGCCTGGAGTGTAGCGGGGACGGAGTACACTGAAGCTTTCTTT | TRBJ1-1 | . | TRBV30 | .
CASSLSSAGSDQPQHF | TGTGCCAGTAGTTTAAGTTCGGCAGGGTCGGATCAGCCCCAGCATTTT | TRBJ1-5 | . | TRBV19 | .
CASSLRPSGELFF | TGTGCCAGCAGCTTGCGTCCGAGTGGGGAGCTGTTTTTT | TRBJ2-2 | . | TRBV5-6 | few
CASSSRQGGYGYTF | TGTGCCAGCAGCTCCCGACAGGGTGGGTATGGCTACACCTTC | TRBJ1-2 | TRBD1 | TRBV5-4 | .